This TCR beta chain was captured by sequencing in a study of blood T cell repertoires in COVID-19. The data were produced by immunoSEQ multiplex PCR, yet TCRdb's version contains in-frame clones alone and is incomplete. The sample shows nearly 100,000 clones, about 80% of them seen only once. Looked up from germline, CDR1 is MDHEN and CDR2 is SYDVKM. Trimming took off 3 bases at V and 0 bases at J, with 6 bases between the two ends. This CDR3 has 13 amino acids. Sequencing was carried out using peripheral blood. V usage is TRBV28 and J usage is TRBJ2-7; D gene unclear. This receptor was taken from a man in his 70s with acute or convalescent COVID-19. The CDR3 spells CASSFTPSYEQYF. CDR3 nucleotides: TGTGCCAGCAGTTTCACTCCCTCCTACGAGCAGTACTTC.